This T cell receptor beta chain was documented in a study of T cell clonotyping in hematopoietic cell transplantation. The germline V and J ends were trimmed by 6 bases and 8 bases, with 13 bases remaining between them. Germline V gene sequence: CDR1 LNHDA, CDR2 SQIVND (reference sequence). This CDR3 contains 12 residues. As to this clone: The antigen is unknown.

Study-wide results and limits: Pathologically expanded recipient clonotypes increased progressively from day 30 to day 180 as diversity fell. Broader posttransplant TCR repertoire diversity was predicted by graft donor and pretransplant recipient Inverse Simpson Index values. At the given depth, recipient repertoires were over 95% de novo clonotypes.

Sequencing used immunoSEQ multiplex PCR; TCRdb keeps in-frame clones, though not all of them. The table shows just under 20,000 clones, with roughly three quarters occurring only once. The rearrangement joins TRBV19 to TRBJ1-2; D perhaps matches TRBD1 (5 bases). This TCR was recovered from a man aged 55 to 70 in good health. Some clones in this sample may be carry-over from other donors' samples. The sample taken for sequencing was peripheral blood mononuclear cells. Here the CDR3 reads CASSSSGWGYTF. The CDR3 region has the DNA TGTGCCAGTAGCTCTTCAGGGTGGGGCTACACCTTC.